The 27 T cell receptor beta chains in this list originate from one sample, sequenced in a study of blood T cell repertoires in COVID-19 (dated by TCRdb to 2018 to 2020). The library was obtained by the immunoSEQ multiplex PCR assay. TCRdb mirrors the immuneACCESS table, restricted to in-frame sequences. Some clones are absent from its copies; in checked studies, under half trace to an unresolved V gene, and the reason for the others is unknown. Across this sample there are a few hundred thousand clones, with roughly 90% seen only once. The ten largest clones represent about 11% of the sample. The sample comprised peripheral blood. The source is a woman aged 30 to 39 with COVID-19, enrolled during active disease.

The chain has TRBV27 and TRBJ2-7; D is undetermined. In germline, CDR1 is MNHEY, CDR2 SMNVEV (reference sequence). There are 13 residues in the CDR3. Trimming cost V 0 bases and J 6 bases, with 9 bases left between them. The CDR3 bases are TGTGCCAGCAGTTTATCGGTAGCTAGCGAGCAGTACTTC. This translates into CASSLSVASEQYF.

This chain links TRBV4-1 with TRBJ2-2; 7 nucleotides match TRBD1. V lost 5 bases, J lost 6 bases, and 12 bases stayed unmatched. Germline V gives CDR1 MGHRA, CDR2 YSYEKL. The CDR3 is made up of 16 amino acids. The CDR3 protein is CASSLRLGGEAGELFF. The CDR3 DNA sequence: TGCGCCAGCAGCTTACGGCTAGGGGGCGAAGCCGGGGAGCTGTTTTTT.

The CDR3 nucleotides read TGTGCCAGCAGGGTCACAGGGGTTCAATCACCCCTCCACTTT. Translating gives CASRVTGVQSPLHF. The rearrangement joins TRBV2 to TRBJ1-6; 7 nucleotides line up with TRBD1. This CDR3 has 14 residues. The V gene end was trimmed by 6 bases and the J gene end by 10 bases; junction bases not matched to a gene: 9. The germline CDR1 and CDR2 sequences are SNHLY and FYNNEI.

The rearrangement joins TRBV5-1 to TRBJ2-7; D possibly corresponds to TRBD1 (6 bases). This CDR3 comprises 17 residues. In germline, CDR1 is SGHRS, CDR2 YFSETQ. Trimming took off 0 bases at V and 0 bases at J, with 16 bases between the two ends. The CDR3 loop is CASSLGPRGQISYEQYF. For the CDR3, the DNA is TGCGCCAGCAGCTTGGGACCCAGGGGACAAATCTCCTACGAGCAGTACTTC.

The genes are TRBV30 and TRBJ2-1; a weak D match, TRBD2 (6 bases). The CDR3 covers 15 residues. With 6 bases removed from V and 4 bases from J, the gap between germline ends came to 19 bases. The germline V gene has CDR1 GTSNPN and CDR2 SVGIG (reference sequence). The CDR3 spells CACYWGGNRYNEQFF. Here the CDR3 DNA reads TGTGCCTGTTACTGGGGCGGGAATCGTTACAATGAGCAGTTCTTC.

The V gene is TRBV4-1, the J gene TRBJ1-5; 7 nucleotides agree with TRBD1. The CDR3 covers 14 residues. Germline V lookup: CDR1 MGHRA, CDR2 YSYEKL. V dropped 4 bases and J dropped 6; count of bases not matched to a gene: 6. The CDR3 bases are TGCGCCAGCAGCCCCGGGCAGGGGGGTCAGCCCCAGCATTTT. This gives the protein CASSPGQGGQPQHF.

The chain carries TRBV4-3 and TRBJ1-5; possibly TRBD1 for D (6 bases). The CDR3 consists of 14 residues. V was cut by 3 bases and J by 7 bases, with 13 bases left in between. Germline CDR1 LGHNA, CDR2 YSLEER. CDR3 DNA sequence: TGCGCCAGCAGCCAGTTACAGGGAGAGCAGCCCCAGCATTTT. The encoded protein is CASSQLQGEQPQHF.

This sequence joins TRBV5-5 and TRBJ2-2; a weak D match, TRBD1 (5 bases). CDR1 SGHKS and CDR2 YYEKEE come from the germline V gene (reference sequence). This CDR3 comprises 13 residues. Trimming stripped 6 bases from V and 6 bases from J, with 12 bases between. CDR3 protein: CASTPWGPGELFF. In DNA, the CDR3 is TGTGCCAGCACTCCCTGGGGCCCCGGGGAGCTGTTTTTT.

The CDR3 DNA sequence: TGTGCCAGCAGTTATTCGCTAGCGGTCTACGAGCAGTACTTC. Its protein product is CASSYSLAVYEQYF. The rearrangement uses TRBV27 and TRBJ2-7; 7 bases are a match to TRBD2. The J segment lost 3 bases and the V segment lost 4 bases, leaving 6 bases of the junction unmatched. CDR3 size: 14 residues. Per germline, CDR1 MNHEY and CDR2 SMNVEV (reference sequence).

The chain links TRBV28 to TRBJ1-2; 11 bases are shared with TRBD1. Germline CDR1 is MDHEN and CDR2 is SYDVKM. J lost 4 bases, V lost 6 bases, and 7 bases had no gene match. CDR3 length: 15 amino acids. CDR3 sequence (DNA): TGTGCCAGCAGCCCCCCGGGACAGGGGGTCTATGGCTACACCTTC. This translates into CASSPPGQGVYGYTF.

The V and J genes are TRBV30 and TRBJ2-1; 12 nucleotides align to TRBD2. Germline assignment: CDR1 GTSNPN and CDR2 SVGIG (reference sequence). This CDR3 has 19 residues. Losses at the gene ends were 3 bases for V and 7 bases for J; bases not matched to a gene: 19. The CDR3 here is CAWRVLRQRRLAGANEQFF. The CDR3 DNA reads as TGTGCCTGGAGAGTGTTGCGGCAGCGGAGACTAGCGGGAGCGAATGAGCAGTTCTTC.

V and J are TRBV14 and TRBJ2-5, with D possibly TRBD2 on 5 matching bases. CDR1 and CDR2 (germline): SGHDN, FVKESK. CDR3 length: 13 residues. V was cut by 1 base and J by 5 bases, with 8 bases left in between. As DNA, the CDR3 is TGTGCCAGCAGCCAAGGACTATTGGAGACCCAGTACTTC. Its protein product is CASSQGLLETQYF. The whole variable domain, filled in from reference TRBV14 and TRBJ2-5, reads EAGVTQFPSHSVIEKGQTVTLRCDPISGHDNLYWYRRVMGKEIKFLLHFVKESKQDESGMPNNRFLAERTGGTYSTLKVQPAELEDSGVYFCASSQGLLETQYFGPGTRLLVL.

The chain links TRBV7-3 to TRBJ2-5; no clear D gene. Germline lookup yields CDR1 SGHTA and CDR2 FQGTGA. The length of the CDR3 is 13 residues. V was pared by 1 base and J by 1 base, with 4 bases between. The CDR3 nucleotides are TGTGCCAGCAGCTTAAATCTCCAAGAGACCCAGTACTTC. This encodes CASSLNLQETQYF. Full variable domain (missing parts from reference TRBV7-3 and TRBJ2-5): GAGVSQTPSNKVTEKGKYVELRCDPISGHTALYWYRQSLGQGPEFLIYFQGTGAADDSGLPNDRFFAVRPEGSVSTLKIQRTERGDSAVYLCASSLNLQETQYFGPGTRLLVL.

The V gene is TRBV28, the J gene TRBJ2-3; maybe TRBD2 (5 bases). Germline V gene lookup returns CDR1 MDHEN and CDR2 SYDVKM. V was pared by 3 bases and J by 4 bases, with 14 bases between. This CDR3 spans 15 amino acids. Here the CDR3 DNA reads TGTGCCAGCAGTTTGGAGCGGTCGTCGGCAGATACGCAGTATTTT. Translating it yields CASSLERSSADTQYF.

This clone was counted between two and nine times. The chain combines TRBV28 with TRBJ2-1; 12 bases are shared with TRBD2. V was clipped by 5 bases and J by 3 bases; unmatched bases: 8. Germline CDR1 MDHEN, CDR2 SYDVKM. This CDR3 comprises 17 residues. The CDR3 protein is CASSPASGGVGYNEQFF. The DNA for the CDR3 is TGTGCCAGCAGTCCCGCTAGCGGGGGGGTGGGCTACAATGAGCAGTTCTTC. The full variable domain, its missing parts supplied by reference TRBV28 and TRBJ2-1, is DVKVTQSSRYLVKRTGEKVFLECVQDMDHENMFWYRQDPGLGLRLIYFSYDVKMKEKGDIPEGYSVSREKKERFSLILESASTNQTSMYLCASSPASGGVGYNEQFFGPGTRLTVL.

V usage is TRBV4-3 and J usage is TRBJ1-2, with D perhaps TRBD1 (5 bases). Germline loops: CDR1 LGHNA, CDR2 YSLEER. The CDR3 spans 15 residues. Trimming took 1 base from V and 2 from J, leaving 11 bases between them. CDR3 loop: CASSQGGTPNYGYTF. As DNA, the CDR3 is TGCGCCAGCAGCCAAGGTGGGACTCCCAACTATGGCTACACCTTC.

V gene TRBV6-2 or TRBV6-3 combines with J gene TRBJ2-7; 7 nucleotides match TRBD1. J was trimmed by 6 bases and V by 3 bases; bases with no gene match: 5. The V gene's germline CDR1 is MNHEY and CDR2 SVGEGT. This CDR3 has 13 residues. CDR3 sequence reads: CASSYLDRIEQYF. The CDR3 DNA is TGTGCCAGCAGTTATCTGGACAGGATCGAGCAGTACTTC.

The chain couples TRBV6-1 to TRBJ2-3, with TRBD1 identical over 12 bases. The CDR3 has 16 amino acids. Germline V gene sequence: CDR1 MNHNS, CDR2 SASEGT. V gave up 3 bases and J gave up 7 bases; unmatched junction bases: 8. The CDR3 region is CASSDSGQGARNTQYF. The CDR3, as DNA: TGTGCCAGCAGTGATTCGGGACAGGGGGCGAGGAATACGCAGTATTTT.

V is TRBV7-3 and J is TRBJ2-2; maybe TRBD2 (6 bases). The CDR3 loop spans 14 amino acids. Germline CDR1 is SGHTA and CDR2 is FQGTGA. Trimming took 1 base from V and 6 from J, leaving 9 bases between them. The CDR3 DNA sequence: TGTGCCAGCAGCTTAAGTGGAGGGGCCGGGGAGCTGTTTTTT. Protein product: CASSLSGGAGELFF.

This clone occurred once. This chain links TRBV3-1 (or the pseudogene TRBV3-2) with TRBJ2-7, with D maybe TRBD1 (5 bases). This CDR3 spans 13 amino acids. Germline V gives CDR1 LGHDT, CDR2 YNNKEL (reference sequence). The V and J ends lost 5 bases and 7 bases respectively, with 15 bases between them. This chain's CDR3 is CASSYQAGLEQYF. CDR3 bases: TGTGCCAGCAGCTACCAAGCAGGGTTGGAGCAGTACTTC.

The gene calls are TRBV2 and TRBJ1-1; D gene ambiguous. The CDR3 totals 13 residues. CDR1 is SNHLY and CDR2 is FYNNEI in the germline V gene. Trimming stripped 7 bases from V and 6 bases from J, with 15 bases between. CDR3 loop: CASNPEGEAEAFF. Written as DNA, the CDR3 is TGTGCCAGCAACCCGGAGGGTGAGGCTGAAGCTTTCTTT.

This chain links TRBV29-1 with TRBJ1-3; D perhaps matches TRBD1 (5 bases). The germline V gene encodes CDR1 SQVTM and CDR2 ANQGSEA. This CDR3 is 14 amino acids long. Deletions cut 3 bases from V and 0 bases from J, with 9 bases between. The CDR3 DNA follows: TGCAGCGTTGATCGACAGAGCTCTGGAAACACCATATATTTT. It codes for CSVDRQSSGNTIYF.

The chain combines TRBV28 with TRBJ2-2, with a weak D call TRBD2 (5 bases). From germline, CDR1 is MDHEN and CDR2 SYDVKM. V lost 6 bases and J 1 base, leaving 15 bases between the germline ends. The CDR3 totals 16 residues. CDR3: CASRVTSGQNTGELFF. CDR3 nucleotide sequence: TGTGCCAGCAGGGTCACAAGCGGCCAGAACACCGGGGAGCTGTTTTTT.

This sequence joins TRBV12-3 or TRBV12-4 and TRBJ2-5; D is unresolved. With 3 bases removed from V and 5 bases from J, the gap between germline ends came to 4 bases. The CDR3 runs 11 residues. CDR3 sequence reads: CASSFSETQYF. CDR3 bases: TGTGCCAGCAGTTTTTCGGAGACCCAGTACTTC.

To note about this clone: Relative to the germline gene, one junction end is altered; a read error may explain this. This chain joins TRBV20-1 and TRBJ1-2; D is uncertain. CDR1 DFQATT and CDR2 SNEGSKA come from the germline V gene (reference sequence). This CDR3 is 11 amino acids long. The CDR3 nucleotides are TGCAGTGCGACCCGGACGGAGGCCTCGATCTTC. It codes for CSATRTEASIF.

The V call is TRBV2, the J call TRBJ2-1; 9 positions agree with TRBD2. The CDR3 totals 15 residues. The germline V gene has CDR1 SNHLY and CDR2 FYNNEI. With 3 bases clipped from V and 6 bases from J, the junction kept 6 bases outside the gene matches. Here the CDR3 reads CASSDLAGGGNEQFF. The CDR3 DNA reads TGTGCCAGCAGTGATCTGGCGGGAGGGGGCAATGAGCAGTTCTTC.

The chain couples TRBV19 to TRBJ1-5; D is possibly TRBD1 (6 bases). This CDR3 is built from 14 residues. With 4 bases removed from V and 3 bases from J, the gap between germline ends came to 10 bases. CDR1 and CDR2 (germline): LNHDA, SQIVND (reference sequence). In nucleotides, the CDR3 is TGTGCCAGTAGTACCGGACAGTTCAATCAGCCCCAGCATTTT. Amino acid sequence: CASSTGQFNQPQHF.